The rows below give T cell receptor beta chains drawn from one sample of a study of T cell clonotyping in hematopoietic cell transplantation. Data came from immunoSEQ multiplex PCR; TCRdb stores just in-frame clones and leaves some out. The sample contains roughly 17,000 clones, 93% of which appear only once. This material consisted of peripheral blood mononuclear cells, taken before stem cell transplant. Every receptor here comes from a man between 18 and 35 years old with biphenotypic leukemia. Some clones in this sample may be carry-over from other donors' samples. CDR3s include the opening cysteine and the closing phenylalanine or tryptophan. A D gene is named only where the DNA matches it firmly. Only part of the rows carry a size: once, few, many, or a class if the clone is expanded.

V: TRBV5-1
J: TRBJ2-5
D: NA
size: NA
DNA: TGCGCCAGCAGCTTCGGCAATGAAGAGACCCAGTACTTC
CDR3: CASSFGNEETQYF

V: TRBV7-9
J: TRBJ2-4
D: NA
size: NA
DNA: TGTGCCAGCAGCTTAGTAGGAGAAAACATTCAGTACTTC
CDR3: CASSLVGENIQYF

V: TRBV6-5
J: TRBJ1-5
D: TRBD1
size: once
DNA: TGTGCCAGCACCGTGACTCCAGGGGGGCCCCAGCATTTT
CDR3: CASTVTPGGPQHF

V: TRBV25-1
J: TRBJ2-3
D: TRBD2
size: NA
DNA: TGTGCCAGCAGTGAATTGTCGGGGGGGACAGATACGCAGTATTTT
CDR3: CASSELSGGTDTQYF

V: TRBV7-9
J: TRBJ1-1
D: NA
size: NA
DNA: TGTGCCAGCAGCTTATTTGCAGTGAACACTGAAGCTTTCTTT
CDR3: CASSLFAVNTEAFF

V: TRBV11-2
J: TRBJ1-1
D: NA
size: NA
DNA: TGTGCCAGCAGCTCCAAACTAAAGGGGGCTGAAGCTTTCTTT
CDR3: CASSSKLKGAEAFF

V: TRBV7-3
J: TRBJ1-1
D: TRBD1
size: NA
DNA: TGTGCCAGCAGTCGGGACAGACAGAACACTGAAGCTTTCTTT
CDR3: CASSRDRQNTEAFF

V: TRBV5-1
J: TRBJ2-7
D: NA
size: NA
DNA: TGCGCCAGCAGCTTTCACTCAGGGCTCTACGAGCAGTACTTC
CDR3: CASSFHSGLYEQYF

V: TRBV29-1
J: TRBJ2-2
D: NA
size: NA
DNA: TGCAGCGTGGGGCGGCAGTCGGGAACCGGGGAGCTGTTTTTT
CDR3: CSVGRQSGTGELFF

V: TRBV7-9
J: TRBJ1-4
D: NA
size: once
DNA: TGTGCCAGCAGCTCGGTGGACAGTGAAAGGGAAAAACTGTTTTTT
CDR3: CASSSVDSEREKLFF

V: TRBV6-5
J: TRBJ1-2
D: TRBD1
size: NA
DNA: TGTGCCAGCAGTTCAGGGACAGGGGAAGGCTATGGCTACACCTTC
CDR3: CASSSGTGEGYGYTF

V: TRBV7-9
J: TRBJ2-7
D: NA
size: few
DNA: TGTGCCAGCGGATCAGGGACCTACGAGCAGTACTTC
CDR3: CASGSGTYEQYF

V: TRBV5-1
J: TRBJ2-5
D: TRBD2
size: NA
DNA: TGCGCCAGCAGCCTAACGTCTAGCGGGGGGGCGTCTGAGACCCAGTACTTC
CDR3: CASSLTSSGGASETQYF

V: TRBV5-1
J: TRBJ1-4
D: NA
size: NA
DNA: TGCGCCAGCAGCTTGACAGGCCTTAATGAAAAACTGTTTTTT
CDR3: CASSLTGLNEKLFF

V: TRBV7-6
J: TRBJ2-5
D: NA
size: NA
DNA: TGTGCCAGCAGCTTAGGGTGGGCAGAGGGGGAGACCCAGTACTTC
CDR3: CASSLGWAEGETQYF

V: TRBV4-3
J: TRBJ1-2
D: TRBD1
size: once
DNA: TGCGCCAGCAGAAAACAGGGGGCGGATGGCTACACCTTC
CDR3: CASRKQGADGYTF

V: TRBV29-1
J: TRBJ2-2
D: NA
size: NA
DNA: TGCAGCGCCACCCGACTGTACTCCGGGGAGCTGTTTTTT
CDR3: CSATRLYSGELFF

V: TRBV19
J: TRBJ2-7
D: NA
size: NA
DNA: TGTGCCAGTAGTTCAGGCCCTGGGTTCGAGCAGTACTTC
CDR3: CASSSGPGFEQYF

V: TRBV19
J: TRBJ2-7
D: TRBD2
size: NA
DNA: TGTGCCAGTAGTATGCGGGGGGCCCTCTACGAGCAGTACTTC
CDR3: CASSMRGALYEQYF

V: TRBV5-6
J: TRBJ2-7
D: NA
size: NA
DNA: TGTGCCAGCAGCTTGTACCGGGGATACTACGAGCAGTACTTC
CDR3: CASSLYRGYYEQYF

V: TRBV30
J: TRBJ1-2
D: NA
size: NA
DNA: TGTGCCTGGAGTGTACGAGAGGGATCAGGCGGCTACACCTTC
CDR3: CAWSVREGSGGYTF

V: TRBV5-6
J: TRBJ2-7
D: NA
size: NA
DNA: TGTGCCAGCAGCTGGGGACGGGCGACCTACGAGCAGTACTTC
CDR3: CASSWGRATYEQYF

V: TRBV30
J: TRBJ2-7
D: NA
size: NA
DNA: TGTGCCTGGAGTGGGACCCCGTACGAGCAGTACTTC
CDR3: CAWSGTPYEQYF

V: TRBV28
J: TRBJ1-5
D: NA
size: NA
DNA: TGTGCCAGCAGTTTGACGGGACAAAAGCATCAGCCCCAGCATTTT
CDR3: CASSLTGQKHQPQHF

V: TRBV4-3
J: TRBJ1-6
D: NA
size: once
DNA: TGCGCCAGCAGCCAGGCTTCGGGGGCGCGGTCACCCCTCCACTTT
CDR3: CASSQASGARSPLHF

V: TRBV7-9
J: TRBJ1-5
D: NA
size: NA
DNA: TGTGCCAGCAGCCTACTCAATCAGCCCCAGCATTTT
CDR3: CASSLLNQPQHF

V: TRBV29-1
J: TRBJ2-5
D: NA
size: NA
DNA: TGCAGCGTTAGCCAGGGTGGTGAGACCCAGTACTTC
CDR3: CSVSQGGETQYF

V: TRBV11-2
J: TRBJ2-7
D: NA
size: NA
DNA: TGTGCCAGCAGCTTCTCAGACAGGAGCTACTACGAGCAGTACTTC
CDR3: CASSFSDRSYYEQYF